One and the same sample provided the 4 T cell receptor beta chains below, sequenced in a study of blood T cell repertoires in COVID-19 (TCRdb year 2020). Receptor libraries were prepared by the immunoSEQ multiplex PCR assay. In its TCRdb copy, this immuneACCESS table keeps in-frame sequences only and misses some clones. Where compared with another copy, unresolved V genes explain less than half of these, and the others have no known cause. The sample table holds around 270,000 clones, of which about 87% were seen once. 2.3% of the sample comes from the top ten. The sample was peripheral blood. Receptor source: a woman aged 45 to 65 with acute or convalescent COVID-19.

V gene TRBV18 combines with J gene TRBJ1-1, with 9 bases aligning to TRBD1. J gave up 4 bases and V 6 bases, and 12 bases lay outside the gene matches. Germline CDR1 KGHSH, CDR2 LQKENI. There are 16 residues in the CDR3. The CDR3 nucleotides read TGTGCCAGCTCCCGAGATCCGACAGGGGGGTTCACTGAAGCTTTCTTT. Translated: CASSRDPTGGFTEAFF. Full variable domain (missing parts from reference TRBV18 and TRBJ1-1): NAGVMQNPRHLVRRRGQEARLRCSPMKGHSHVYWYRQLPEEGLKFMVYLQKENIIDESGMPKERFSAEFPKEGPSILRIQQVVRGDSAAYFCASSRDPTGGFTEAFFGQGTRLTVV.

CDR3 sequence (DNA): TGCGCCAGCAGCCCGCGGGAGGTGGCGGGAGGGGGCTACGAGCAGTACTTC. Protein product: CASSPREVAGGGYEQYF. This sequence joins TRBV5-1 and TRBJ2-7; 9 bases map to TRBD2. Germline-derived CDR1 and CDR2 are SGHRS and YFSETQ. This CDR3 comprises 17 residues. V trimming: 4 bases; J trimming: 3 bases; junction bases outside the gene matches: 14.

This clone was detected once. One junction end disagrees with the germline gene, perhaps due to a read error. CDR3 in DNA: TGTGCCAGCAGTGGGATGACGGAGGTTAACTTC. Translated, it gives CASSGMTEVNF. This rearrangement joins TRBV2 to TRBJ1-2; D is unresolved. Germline V gene data show CDR1 as SNHLY and CDR2 as FYNNEI. The CDR3 has 11 residues.

The chain has TRBV10-3 and TRBJ2-7; TRBD2 agrees at 7 bases. The germline CDR1 and CDR2 sequences are ENHRY and SYGVKD. The CDR3 contains 16 residues. V lost 0 bases and J lost 7; bases outside the gene matches: 12. The CDR3 bases are TGTGCCATCAGTGAGTCGTTAAACAGCGACGGGGGGGAGCAGTACTTC. This sequence encodes CAISESLNSDGGEQYF.